Listed below are T cell receptor beta chains from one sample, sequenced in a study of untreated major depressive disorder. Assay: immunoSEQ multiplex PCR; the TCRdb copy retains only in-frame clones and omits some. The table has around 20,000 clones, around 93% seen once; the top ten hold approximately 0.32%. The sample was CD4+ T cells from PBMCs. All receptors derive from a man aged 30-40 years in good health. Each CDR3 is given with its conserved first and last residue. D genes are given only for firm matches.

d_call | j_call | v_call | cdr3_aa | cdr3_nt
TRBD1 | TRBJ1-2 | TRBV28 | CASSMTPGTGGHGYTF | TGTGCCAGCAGTATGACGCCCGGGACAGGGGGCCATGGCTACACCTTC
TRBD1 | TRBJ1-5 | TRBV7-2 | CASSLRTGSNQPQHF | TGTGCCAGCAGCCTCAGGACAGGTAGCAATCAGCCCCAGCATTTT
TRBD1 | TRBJ1-2 | TRBV19 | CASRGGQGGLNYGYTF | TGTGCCAGTAGGGGAGGACAGGGGGGCCTTAACTATGGCTACACCTTC
- | TRBJ2-7 | TRBV7-9 | CASSLNGKPYEQYF | TGTGCCAGCAGCTTGAACGGGAAGCCCTACGAGCAGTACTTC
TRBD2 | TRBJ2-1 | TRBV5-5 | CASSFNAGGWNEQFF | TGTGCCAGCAGCTTTAATGCGGGAGGGTGGAATGAGCAGTTCTTC
TRBD1 | TRBJ1-2 | TRBV27 | CASSRTGKGGDHGYTF | TGTGCCAGCAGCAGGACAGGGAAGGGGGGGGATCATGGCTACACCTTC
- | TRBJ1-3 | TRBV5-1 | CASSLEPENGNTIYF | TGCGCCAGCAGCTTGGAGCCAGAGAATGGAAACACCATATATTTT
- | TRBJ1-5 | TRBV7-2 | CASSATGRGNQPQHF | TGTGCCAGCAGCGCAACAGGGAGGGGCAATCAGCCCCAGCATTTT
- | TRBJ1-5 | TRBV23-1 | CASSPGEGAGNNQPQHF | TGCGCCAGCAGTCCCGGCGAAGGGGCAGGGAATAATCAGCCCCAGCATTTT
- | TRBJ1-1 | TRBV27 | CASSRKGNTEAFF | TGTGCCAGCAGTCGTAAGGGAAACACTGAAGCTTTCTTT
TRBD1 | TRBJ1-1 | TRBV9 | CASSPRTGGDTEAFF | TGTGCCAGCAGCCCAAGGACAGGGGGGGACACTGAAGCTTTCTTT
TRBD2 | TRBJ2-2 | TRBV5-1 | CASSYTSGLAGGANTGELFF | TGCGCCAGCAGCTATACTAGTGGACTAGCGGGAGGAGCCAACACCGGGGAGCTGTTTTTT
- | TRBJ2-1 | TRBV29-1 | CSVEQEFLISSYNEQFF | TGCAGCGTCGAACAGGAATTCTTAATCAGCTCCTACAATGAGCAGTTCTTC
- | TRBJ2-1 | TRBV2 | CASCRDSSYNEQFF | TGTGCCAGCTGCCGGGACTCCTCCTACAATGAGCAGTTCTTC
- | TRBJ1-2 | TRBV4-2 | CASSQDRSGNGYTF | TGTGCCAGCAGCCAAGATCGGTCGGGGAATGGCTACACCTTC
TRBD1 | TRBJ1-5 | TRBV5-8 | CASSLGTGFNQPQHF | TGTGCCAGCAGCTTAGGGACAGGGTTCAATCAGCCCCAGCATTTT
TRBD2 | TRBJ2-5 | TRBV9 | CASSPHGTSGGETQYF | TGTGCCAGCAGCCCACACGGGACTAGCGGTGGAGAGACCCAGTACTTC
TRBD1 | TRBJ1-5 | TRBV29-1 | CSVGDSHGTGQPQHF | TGCAGCGTTGGGGACAGTCATGGGACGGGTCAGCCCCAGCATTTT
- | TRBJ2-7 | TRBV2 | CASSGGSSYEQYF | TGTGCCAGCAGTGGTGGCAGTTCCTACGAGCAGTACTTC
TRBD2 | TRBJ2-3 | TRBV9 | CASSRMTTSGRFGGTDTQYF | TGTGCCAGCAGCCGTATGACGACTAGCGGGAGATTCGGGGGCACAGATACGCAGTATTTT
TRBD2 | TRBJ2-3 | TRBV29-1 | CSVDRGGPDTQYF | TGCAGCGTTGATCGGGGGGGCCCAGATACGCAGTATTTT
TRBD1 | TRBJ1-2 | TRBV29-1 | CSVVPGQGRGYTF | TGCAGCGTTGTTCCGGGACAGGGGCGCGGCTACACCTTC